Listed below are T cell receptor beta chains from one sample, sequenced in a study of tumor and adjacent non-tumor tissue in lung cancer. Using its own MiXCR run on the multiplex PCR reads, TCRdb lists one record per CDR3 protein. The profile shows 60,000 or so distinct CDR3 sequences, around 64% of them singletons. Sequenced input: distant non-tumor lung tissue. The receptors derive from a man in his 70s with non-small cell lung cancer. The CDR3 runs from the conserved cysteine through the conserved F or W. The D gene is left open where the match is weak. Only some rows state a clone size, as once, few, many or a class for expanded clones.

V: TRBV6-1
D: TRBD2
size: many
J: TRBJ2-7
DNA: TGTGCCAGCAGTGAAAGGGTTACTAGCGGGGGGTTGTTAGAGCAGTACTTC
CDR3: CASSERVTSGGLLEQYF

V: TRBV6-6
D: NA
size: many
J: TRBJ1-5
DNA: TGTGCCAGCAGTTACCTGGGGAATCAGCCCCAGCATTTT
CDR3: CASSYLGNQPQHF

V: TRBV11-2
D: TRBD1
size: NA
J: TRBJ2-7
DNA: TGTACCAGCTCCAGACACGAGGACAGGGCATCCTATGAGCAGTACTTC
CDR3: CTSSRHEDRASYEQYF

V: TRBV10-3
D: NA
size: NA
J: TRBJ1-2
DNA: TGTGCTATCAGTGAGTCCCTTGCCCATGACTACACCTTC
CDR3: CAISESLAHDYTF

V: TRBV7-8
D: TRBD2
size: many
J: TRBJ2-7
DNA: TGTGCCAGCAGCTTAACTAGCGGGGGTCCCTACGAGCAGTACTTC
CDR3: CASSLTSGGPYEQYF

V: TRBV4-2
D: TRBD1
size: many
J: TRBJ2-1
DNA: TGTGCCAGCAGCCAAGTGGGGACAGGGAGCTCCTACAATGAGCAGTTCTTC
CDR3: CASSQVGTGSSYNEQFF

V: TRBV4-1
D: TRBD1
size: NA
J: TRBJ1-1
DNA: TGCGCCAGCAGCATACGGGACAGGGGACGAACTGAGGCTTTCTTT
CDR3: CASSIRDRGRTEAFF

V: TRBV11-2
D: NA
size: medium-sized
J: TRBJ2-1
DNA: TGTGCCAGCAGCCTAGTTAGGGGTCCCTACAATGAGCAGTTCTTC
CDR3: CASSLVRGPYNEQFF

V: TRBV11-3
D: TRBD2
size: once
J: TRBJ2-1
DNA: TGTGCCAGTAACTTAATAGCGGGAGCTCACAATGAGCAGTTCTTC
CDR3: CASNLIAGAHNEQFF

V: TRBV10-3
D: TRBD2
size: many
J: TRBJ2-7
DNA: TGTGCCATTTCGGGACTAGACTACTACGAGCAGTACTTC
CDR3: CAISGLDYYEQYF

V: TRBV11-2
D: NA
size: NA
J: TRBJ2-1
DNA: TGTGGCAGCAACTTAGATTCCCTCAATGAGCAGTTCTTC
CDR3: CGSNLDSLNEQFF

V: TRBV29-1
D: TRBD2
size: NA
J: TRBJ2-7
DNA: TGCAGCGCCGAGACTAGCAGCAACTACGAGCAGTACTTC
CDR3: CSAETSSNYEQYF

V: TRBV7-9
D: NA
size: many
J: TRBJ2-3
DNA: TGTGCCAGCAGCCCTACACGCGCAGATACGCAGTATTTT
CDR3: CASSPTRADTQYF

V: TRBV29-1
D: NA
size: NA
J: TRBJ1-1
DNA: TGCAGCGTGGGGCGGGACACTAACACTGTAGTTTTCTTT
CDR3: CSVGRDTNTVVFF

V: TRBV5-4
D: TRBD1
size: once
J: TRBJ1-3
DNA: TGTGCCAACAGCGGGGACAGGGGAGTTGGAAACACCATATATTTT
CDR3: CANSGDRGVGNTIYF

V: TRBV12-3/TRBV12-4
D: NA
size: many
J: TRBJ2-5
DNA: TGTGCCAGCACCACGGGCCGCCACGGGGCGATGTGGCAAGAGACCCAGTACTTC
CDR3: CASTTGRHGAMWQETQYF

V: TRBV4-1
D: TRBD1
size: NA
J: TRBJ2-5
DNA: TGTGCCAGCAGCCAAGTCCGGGACAGGGTGTTGATCCAGTACTTC
CDR3: CASSQVRDRVLIQYF

V: TRBV4-1
D: NA
size: NA
J: TRBJ1-2
DNA: TGCGCCAGCAGCCCAAGAGGAACAGAGTACCTTAACTATGGCTACACCTTC
CDR3: CASSPRGTEYLNYGYTF

V: TRBV12-3/TRBV12-4
D: TRBD2
size: NA
J: TRBJ2-1
DNA: TGTGCCAGCAGGACTAGCGGGAGGAGGTACAGTGGGCAGTTCTTC
CDR3: CASRTSGRRYSGQFF

V: TRBV11-1
D: NA
size: NA
J: TRBJ1-1
DNA: TGTGCCGGCAGCCGCAGCTGGACAAATATGAACACTGAAGCTCTCTTT
CDR3: CAGSRSWTNMNTEALF

V: TRBV4-1
D: NA
size: many
J: TRBJ2-5
DNA: TGCGCCAGCAGCCAAGTGGTCAGCAGGGGTGAGACCCAGTACTTC
CDR3: CASSQVVSRGETQYF

V: TRBV6-1
D: NA
size: NA
J: TRBJ2-6
DNA: TGTGCCAGCAGTGCCGAGGACAGCTCTGGGGCTAACGCCCCGACTTTC
CDR3: CASSAEDSSGANAPTF

V: TRBV11-2
D: NA
size: NA
J: TRBJ1-6
DNA: TGTGTCAGCAACTTAGTCTTCAGCCCAGCTAATAATTCACCCCTCCACTTT
CDR3: CVSNLVFSPANNSPLHF

V: TRBV29-1
D: NA
size: many
J: TRBJ2-3
DNA: TGCAGCGTTGAAGTGTTAACGGGATCCGCGCAGTATTTT
CDR3: CSVEVLTGSAQYF

V: TRBV28
D: TRBD1
size: many
J: TRBJ2-6
DNA: TGTGCCAGCACTTTGGGACAGGAGGCCGGGGCCAACGTCCTGACTTTC
CDR3: CASTLGQEAGANVLTF

V: TRBV20-1
D: NA
size: many
J: TRBJ2-5
DNA: TGCAGAGGAGAGACCCAGTACTTC
CDR3: CRGETQYF

V: TRBV4-1
D: NA
size: many
J: TRBJ1-1
DNA: TGCGCCAGCAGCCAAGATCCGGGACAAGTGAACACTGAAGCTTTCTTT
CDR3: CASSQDPGQVNTEAFF

V: TRBV30
D: NA
size: many
J: TRBJ1-2
DNA: TGTGCCTGGAGCCCCCCATGGAGGGAGAACAACTATGGCTACACCTTC
CDR3: CAWSPPWRENNYGYTF

V: TRBV28
D: NA
size: NA
J: TRBJ2-7
DNA: TGTGCCAGCATGGGCTTGGGTATGGGCCTCAAGCGGTATTTC
CDR3: CASMGLGMGLKRYF

V: TRBV5-1
D: TRBD1
size: few
J: TRBJ2-1
DNA: TGCGCCAGCACCAAATTCGGGACAGGGAGAGTCGATGAGCAGTTCTTC
CDR3: CASTKFGTGRVDEQFF

V: TRBV30
D: NA
size: NA
J: TRBJ1-5
DNA: TGTGCCTTGAGTAGAGGGGTAGTAAGCAATCAGCCCCAGCATTTT
CDR3: CALSRGVVSNQPQHF

V: TRBV18
D: TRBD1
size: many
J: TRBJ2-7
DNA: TGTGCCAGCCTGGGACAGGGGAGTTTCGAGCAGTACTTC
CDR3: CASLGQGSFEQYF

V: TRBV5-4
D: NA
size: many
J: TRBJ1-6
DNA: TGTGCCAGCAGCTTGGAAGGACATCGAGGCCCCTATTCACCCCTCCACTTT
CDR3: CASSLEGHRGPYSPLHF

V: TRBV6-5
D: NA
size: NA
J: TRBJ2-7
DNA: TGTGCCAGCATTTCGGACGGTCACTACGAGCACTACTTC
CDR3: CASISDGHYEHYF

V: TRBV11-2
D: NA
size: NA
J: TRBJ1-4
DNA: TGTGCCAGCTGCCGGGGGGAAAAACTTTTTTTT
CDR3: CASCRGEKLFF

V: TRBV12-3/TRBV12-4
D: NA
size: NA
J: TRBJ1-1
DNA: TGCGCCAGCAGAATGGCCGGACAGATTCAAGCTTTCTTT
CDR3: CASRMAGQIQAFF

V: TRBV5-5
D: NA
size: many
J: TRBJ2-5
DNA: TGTGCCAGCAGCCCCCTTGGCGGGACGGAGACCCAGTACTTC
CDR3: CASSPLGGTETQYF

V: TRBV28
D: TRBD1
size: NA
J: TRBJ1-2
DNA: TGTGCCAGCAGTTTGTACAGGGGTGACTATGGCTACACATTC
CDR3: CASSLYRGDYGYTF

V: TRBV12-3/TRBV12-4
D: TRBD1
size: NA
J: TRBJ1-5
DNA: TGTGCCATCAGTCAACAGGGGAATCACTCCCAGCATTTT
CDR3: CAISQQGNHSQHF

V: TRBV29-1
D: TRBD2
size: many
J: TRBJ2-1
DNA: TGCAGCGTTGGGGCGGGAGGGTCCTACAATGAGCAGTTCTTC
CDR3: CSVGAGGSYNEQFF

V: TRBV12-3/TRBV12-4
D: NA
size: NA
J: TRBJ2-5
DNA: TGTGCCAGCAGTCTCAGCGGGGAGACCCAGTACTTC
CDR3: CASSLSGETQYF

V: TRBV5-1
D: NA
size: NA
J: TRBJ2-7
DNA: TGCGCCAGCAGCCCGGACGGTCGCTACGAGCAGTACTTC
CDR3: CASSPDGRYEQYF

V: TRBV11-2
D: NA
size: NA
J: TRBJ2-7
DNA: TGTGCCAGCTGCTTAGATAATTATCGAGATAGCCCCTACGAGCAGTACTTC
CDR3: CASCLDNYRDSPYEQYF

V: TRBV29-1
D: NA
size: NA
J: TRBJ2-7
DNA: TGCAGCGTTGCAAGGGCAGGGATGGACGAGCAGTACTTC
CDR3: CSVARAGMDEQYF

V: TRBV11-2
D: TRBD2
size: NA
J: TRBJ2-7
DNA: TGTGCCAGCAGCCAGGGACTAGCGGGGGAGTGGGGCTACGGGCAGTACTTC
CDR3: CASSQGLAGEWGYGQYF

V: TRBV5-4
D: TRBD1
size: NA
J: TRBJ1-4
DNA: TGTGCCAGCAGTCCTGGACAGGGGGCAACTAGTGAAAAACTGCTTTTT
CDR3: CASSPGQGATSEKLLF

V: TRBV11-2
D: TRBD1
size: NA
J: TRBJ1-2
DNA: TGTGCCAGTAGCTCGGGGCCCATAGGACAGGGGGCGAACTATGGCTACACCTTC
CDR3: CASSSGPIGQGANYGYTF

V: TRBV14
D: NA
size: NA
J: TRBJ2-2
DNA: TGTGCCAGCGGTGGAGAGTATTTCGCGGGAGAGCTGTTTTTT
CDR3: CASGGEYFAGELFF

V: TRBV11-2
D: TRBD1
size: NA
J: TRBJ2-1
DNA: TGTTCCAGCAGCTTATGCGGACAGGGCCGCTCCTACAATGAGCAGTTCTTC
CDR3: CSSSLCGQGRSYNEQFF

V: TRBV20-1
D: NA
size: NA
J: TRBJ2-3
DNA: TGCAGTGCTAGTAAGCGGCCCACAGATACGCAGTATTTT
CDR3: CSASKRPTDTQYF

V: TRBV11-2
D: NA
size: NA
J: TRBJ2-2
DNA: TGTGCCAGCAGCTTAGTGGGCAGAGAACGTCCTGAGGAGCTGTTTTTT
CDR3: CASSLVGRERPEELFF